This T cell receptor (beta chain) was recorded in a study of cytomegalovirus exposure and HLA in healthy donors. Overall study: An earlier analysis found fewer than 120 million unique TCR beta sequences from about 190 million T cells. Ancestry clustering placed around 80% of roughly 400 genotyped donors in the Caucasian-associated cluster.

To note about this clone: Its specificity is unknown.

Study-level findings and limits: Earlier analysis found most TCR beta V segments productive about 87% or about 30% of the time. TCR beta chains numbering approximately 150 were designated cytomegalovirus-associated.

The PCR ran on 60 Vbeta and 13 Jbeta primers. Clones were read by immunoSEQ multiplex PCR, and TCRdb kept only the in-frame ones, dropping some. The repertoire holds around 120,000 clones, 80% to 85% seen once, with under 1.2% in the top ten. This clonotype was obtained from a human donor in good health. Material: PBMCs.

CDR3 protein: CASSISHGPGAEQYF. The CDR3 DNA follows: TGTGCCAGTAGTATTTCGCACGGCCCGGGAGCGGAGCAGTACTTC. The V and J genes are TRBV19 and TRBJ2-7, with D perhaps TRBD2 (6 bases). The CDR3 has 15 amino acids. Trimming cost V 3 bases and J 7 bases, with 19 bases left between them. Germline values: CDR1 LNHDA, CDR2 SQIVND (reference sequence).